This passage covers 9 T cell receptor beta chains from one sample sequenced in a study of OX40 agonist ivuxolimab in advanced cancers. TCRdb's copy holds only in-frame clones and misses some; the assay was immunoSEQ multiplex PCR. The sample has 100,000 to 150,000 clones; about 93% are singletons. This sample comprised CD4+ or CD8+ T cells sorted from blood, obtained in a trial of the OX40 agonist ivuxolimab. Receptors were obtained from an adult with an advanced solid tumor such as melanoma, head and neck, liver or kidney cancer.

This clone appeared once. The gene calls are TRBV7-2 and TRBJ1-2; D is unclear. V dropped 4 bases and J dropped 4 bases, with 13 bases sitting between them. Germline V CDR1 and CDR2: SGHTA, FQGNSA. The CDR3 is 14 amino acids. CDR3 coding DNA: TGTGCCAGCAGCTCCCCAGTACGGGGCTATGGCTACACCTTC. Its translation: CASSSPVRGYGYTF.

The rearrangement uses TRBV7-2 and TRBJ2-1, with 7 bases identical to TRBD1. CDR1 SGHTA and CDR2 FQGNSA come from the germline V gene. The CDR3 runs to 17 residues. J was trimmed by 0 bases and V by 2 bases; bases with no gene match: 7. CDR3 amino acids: CASSLRGPITSYNEQFF. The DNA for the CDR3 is TGTGCCAGCAGCTTAAGGGGGCCGATTACCTCCTACAATGAGCAGTTCTTC.

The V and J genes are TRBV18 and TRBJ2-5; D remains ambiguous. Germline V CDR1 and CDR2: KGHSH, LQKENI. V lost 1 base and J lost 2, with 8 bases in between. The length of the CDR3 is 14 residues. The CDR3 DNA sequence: TGTGCCAGCTCACCACTTACAAATCAAGAGACCCAGTACTTC. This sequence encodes CASSPLTNQETQYF.

CDR3 DNA sequence: TGTGCCAGTAGTCCGATGGGCAATCAGCCCCAGCATTTT. Translation gives CASSPMGNQPQHF. The chain links TRBV19 to TRBJ1-5; D remains unclear. The CDR3 length is 13 residues. V gave up 5 bases and J gave up 2 bases, with 7 bases separating them. The germline V gene has CDR1 LNHDA and CDR2 SQIVND (reference sequence). Full variable domain (remainder filled in from reference TRBV19 and TRBJ1-5): DGGITQSPKYLFRKEGQNVTLSCEQNLNHDAMYWYRQDPGQGLRLIYYSQIVNDFQKGDIAEGYSVSREKKESFPLTVTSAQKNPTAFYLCASSPMGNQPQHFGDGTRLSIL.

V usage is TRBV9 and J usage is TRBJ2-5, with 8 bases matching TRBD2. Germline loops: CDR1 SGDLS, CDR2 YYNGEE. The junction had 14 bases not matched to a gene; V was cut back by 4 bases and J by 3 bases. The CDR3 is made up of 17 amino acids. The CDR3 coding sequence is TGTGCCAGCAGCACCAGAGGGCGCGCGGGGGGAGAAGAGACCCAGTACTTC. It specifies CASSTRGRAGGEETQYF.

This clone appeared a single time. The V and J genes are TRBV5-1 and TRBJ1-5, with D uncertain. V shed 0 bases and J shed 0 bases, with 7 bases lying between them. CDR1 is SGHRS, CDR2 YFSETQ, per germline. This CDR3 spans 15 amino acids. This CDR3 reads CASSLAPGSNQPQHF. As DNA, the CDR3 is TGCGCCAGCAGCTTGGCTCCGGGTAGCAATCAGCCCCAGCATTTT. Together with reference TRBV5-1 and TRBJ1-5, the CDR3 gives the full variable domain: KAGVTQTPRYLIKTRGQQVTLSCSPISGHRSVSWYQQTPGQGLQFLFEYFSETQRNKGNFPGRFSGRQFSNSRSEMNVSTLELGDSALYLCASSLAPGSNQPQHFGDGTRLSIL.

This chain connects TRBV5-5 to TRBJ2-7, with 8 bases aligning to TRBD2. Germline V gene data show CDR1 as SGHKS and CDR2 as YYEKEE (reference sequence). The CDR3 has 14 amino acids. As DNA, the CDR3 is TGTGCCAGCAGCTCGGAGGGCGAGCGGGAGACCCGTTGGGTC. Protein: CASSSEGERETRWV.

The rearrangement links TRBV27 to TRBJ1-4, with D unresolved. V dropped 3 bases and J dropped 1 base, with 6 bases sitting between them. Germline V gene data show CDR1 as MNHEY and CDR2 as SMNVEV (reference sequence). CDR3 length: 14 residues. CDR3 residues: CASSFEGTNEKLFF. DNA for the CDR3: TGTGCCAGCAGTTTCGAGGGAACTAATGAAAAACTGTTTTTT. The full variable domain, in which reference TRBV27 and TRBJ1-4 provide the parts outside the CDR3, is EAQVTQNPRYLITVTGKKLTVTCSQNMNHEYMSWYRQDPGLGLRQIYYSMNVEVTDKGDVPEGYKVSRKEKRNFPLILESPSPNQTSLYFCASSFEGTNEKLFFGSGTQLSVL.

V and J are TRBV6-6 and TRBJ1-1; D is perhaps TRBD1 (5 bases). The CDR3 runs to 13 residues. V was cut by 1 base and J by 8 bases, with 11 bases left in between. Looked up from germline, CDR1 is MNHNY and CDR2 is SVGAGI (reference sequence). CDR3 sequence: CASSYFRGEEAFF. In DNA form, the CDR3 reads TGTGCCAGCAGTTACTTTAGGGGAGAGGAAGCTTTCTTT.